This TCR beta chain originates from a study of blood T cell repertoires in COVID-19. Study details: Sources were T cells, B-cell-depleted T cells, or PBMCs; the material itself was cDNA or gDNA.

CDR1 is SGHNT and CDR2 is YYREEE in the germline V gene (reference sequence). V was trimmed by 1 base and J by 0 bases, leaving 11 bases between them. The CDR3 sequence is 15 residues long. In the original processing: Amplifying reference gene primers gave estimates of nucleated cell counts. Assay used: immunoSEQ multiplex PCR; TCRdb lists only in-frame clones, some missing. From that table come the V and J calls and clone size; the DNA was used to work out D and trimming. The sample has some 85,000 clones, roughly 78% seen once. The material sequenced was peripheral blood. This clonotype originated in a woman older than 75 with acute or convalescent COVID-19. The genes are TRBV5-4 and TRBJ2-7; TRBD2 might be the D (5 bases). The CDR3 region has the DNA TGTGCCAGCAGCTTGCCAGCTACTAGCTCCTACGAGCAGTACTTC. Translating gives CASSLPATSSYEQYF.